This passage covers 2 T cell receptor beta chains from one sample sequenced in a study of regulatory T cells in long-lasting Graves disease. Time point in this sample: persistent/refractory GD, antithyroid drugs over 5 years with positive TRAb. Making the TCR library involved RNA that had been extracted from PBMCs. Construction of TCR beta libraries relied on iRepertoire HTBI primers and on Arm-PCR targeting CDR3 regions. TCRdb itself ran the multiplex PCR reads through MiXCR, one entry per CDR3 protein. The sample includes around 450,000 distinct CDR3 sequences, roughly a fifth of them seen just once. The sequenced sample was peripheral blood mononuclear cells (PBMCs), obtained when the disease was refractory, from a patient treated with antithyroid drugs. The receptors stem from a female donor with Graves disease.

This clonotype was recorded a few times. This sequence joins TRBV27 and TRBJ2-6; tentatively, D is TRBD1 (5 bases). V was clipped by 5 bases and J by 0 bases, with 17 bases between them. In germline, CDR1 is MNHEY, CDR2 SMNVEV (reference sequence). This CDR3 contains 18 residues. The CDR3 region is CASSPLGQKISGANVLTF. As DNA, the CDR3 is TGTGCCAGCAGTCCCCTGGGGCAGAAAATCTCTGGGGCCAACGTCCTGACTTTC.

Ten or more counts support this clonotype. J is TRBJ2-7 and V is TRBV6-5, with TRBD2 identical over 7 bases. The CDR3 has 15 amino acids. With 3 bases clipped from V and 4 bases from J, the junction kept 9 bases outside the gene matches. Germline V lookup: CDR1 MNHEY, CDR2 SVGAGI. The CDR3: CASSYQASGSYEQYF. The CDR3 DNA follows: TGTGCCAGCAGTTATCAGGCTAGCGGATCTTACGAGCAGTACTTC.